Shown below are 18 T cell receptor beta chains from a single sample sequenced in a study of blood T cell repertoires in COVID-19. The protocol was immunoSEQ multiplex PCR, while the TCRdb copy is restricted to in-frame clones and leaves out a portion. This table has roughly 250,000 clones, approximately 86% appearing once. Specimen: peripheral blood. The source of these receptors is a woman of 80 years or more with active or convalescent COVID-19.

The V and J genes are TRBV19 and TRBJ2-5; D perhaps matches TRBD2 (6 bases). The CDR3 covers 16 residues. CDR1 and CDR2 from the germline V gene are LNHDA and SQIVND (reference sequence). Trimming took off 4 bases at V and 7 bases at J, with 22 bases between the two ends. The CDR3 loop reads CASSSRDSPRDGTQYF. CDR3 nucleotides: TGTGCCAGTAGTAGCCGGGACTCACCCAGGGATGGGACCCAGTACTTC.

This chain links TRBV30 with TRBJ2-1; 7 bases are shared with TRBD2. The CDR3 spans 14 residues. V lost 0 bases and J lost 10; bases outside the gene matches: 9. Germline V gene data show CDR1 as GTSNPN and CDR2 as SVGIG (reference sequence). The CDR3 region is CAWSVSVGRGEQFF. CDR3 nucleotide sequence: TGTGCCTGGAGTGTATCGGTTGGGCGGGGGGAGCAGTTCTTC.

The chain carries TRBV19 and TRBJ1-3; tentative D call: TRBD1 (5 bases). Germline assignment: CDR1 LNHDA and CDR2 SQIVND (reference sequence). V lost 6 bases to trimming and J lost 1 base, with 13 bases between them. The CDR3 has 15 residues. The CDR3 DNA reads TGTGCCAGTAGGTCTACAGGAGAGTCTGGAAACACCATATATTTT. It codes for CASRSTGESGNTIYF.

CDR3 protein: CASSPPEGPKTQYF. The CDR3 DNA follows: TGTGCCAGCTCACCACCTGAGGGTCCAAAGACCCAGTACTTC. The J gene is TRBJ2-5, the V gene TRBV18; TRBD2 is a possible D gene (5 bases). Trimming left V 0 bases short and J 6 bases short, with 11 bases between. CDR1 KGHSH and CDR2 LQKENI come from the germline V gene. CDR3 length: 14 amino acids.

The rearrangement uses TRBV5-1 and TRBJ1-6, with 9 bases lining up with TRBD1. This CDR3 has 15 residues. V shed 3 bases and J 7 bases; nucleotides not matched to a gene: 5. Per the germline V gene, CDR1 is SGHRS and CDR2 is YFSETQ. CDR3 protein: CASSWGQGGNSPLHF. The CDR3 coding sequence is TGCGCCAGCAGCTGGGGACAGGGCGGCAATTCACCCCTCCACTTT.

The chain couples TRBV5-1 to TRBJ2-1; possibly TRBD2 for D (6 bases). Germline-derived CDR1 and CDR2 are SGHRS and YFSETQ. V lost 4 bases to trimming and J lost 4 bases, with 9 bases between them. This CDR3 contains 13 residues. Here the CDR3 DNA reads TGCGCCAGCAGCGCCGGGACTTACAATGAGCAGTTCTTC. It translates to CASSAGTYNEQFF.

V and J are TRBV28 and TRBJ2-5, with 8 bases lining up with TRBD2. The germline CDR1 and CDR2 sequences are MDHEN and SYDVKM. V was pared by 5 bases and J by 1 base, with 6 bases of the junction left unmatched. The CDR3 is 15 amino acids. Here the CDR3 reads CASSPGGAGQETQYF. CDR3 DNA sequence: TGTGCCAGCAGTCCCGGGGGGGCGGGCCAAGAGACCCAGTACTTC. Drawing the rest from reference TRBV28 and TRBJ2-5, the complete variable domain is DVKVTQSSRYLVKRTGEKVFLECVQDMDHENMFWYRQDPGLGLRLIYFSYDVKMKEKGDIPEGYSVSREKKERFSLILESASTNQTSMYLCASSPGGAGQETQYFGPGTRLLVL.

This chain joins TRBV7-6 and TRBJ2-3; 7 bases line up with TRBD2. CDR1 and CDR2 from the germline V gene are SGHVS and FNYEAQ. The CDR3 extends over 11 amino acids. V lost 4 bases and J lost 8; bases outside the gene matches: 0. The CDR3 spells CASSWTSTQYF. For the CDR3, the DNA is TGTGCCAGCAGCTGGACTAGTACGCAGTATTTT.

The genes are TRBV18 and TRBJ2-1; 9 bases are shared with TRBD2. V gave up 2 bases and J gave up 1 base; unmatched junction bases: 9. The CDR3 length is 18 residues. Per germline, CDR1 KGHSH and CDR2 LQKENI. The CDR3 nucleotides are TGTGCCAGCTCACCATTGGTAGCGGGAGTATCTTCCTACAATGAGCAGTTCTTC. It is translated as CASSPLVAGVSSYNEQFF.

The chain recombines TRBV11-3 with TRBJ2-5; 7 bases fit TRBD1. The ends lost 1 base at V and 3 bases at J; junction bases unmatched: 5. The germline V gene encodes CDR1 SGHNT and CDR2 YENEEA. The CDR3 consists of 15 residues. CDR3 loop: CASSLGVGGEETQYF. The CDR3, as DNA: TGTGCCAGCAGCTTAGGAGTAGGGGGCGAAGAGACCCAGTACTTC.

The CDR3 bases are TGTGCCAGCAAAGGGGCGACAGATACGCAGTATTTT. Translated: CASKGATDTQYF. The chain uses TRBV12-3 or TRBV12-4 and TRBJ2-3; tentatively, D is TRBD1 (5 bases). V lost 7 bases and J 3 bases, leaving 8 bases between the germline ends. The CDR3 loop spans 12 amino acids.

V usage is TRBV5-1 and J usage is TRBJ1-4; D possibly corresponds to TRBD1 (5 bases). CDR3 length: 14 residues. Per germline, CDR1 SGHRS and CDR2 YFSETQ. V was pared by 0 bases and J by 6 bases, with 9 bases between. Here the CDR3 DNA reads TGCGCCAGCAGCTTGGCCAGGGTAGATGAAAAACTGTTTTTT. Amino acid sequence: CASSLARVDEKLFF. Drawing the rest from reference TRBV5-1 and TRBJ1-4, the complete variable domain is KAGVTQTPRYLIKTRGQQVTLSCSPISGHRSVSWYQQTPGQGLQFLFEYFSETQRNKGNFPGRFSGRQFSNSRSEMNVSTLELGDSALYLCASSLARVDEKLFFGSGTQLSVL.

The CDR3: CASSSSGELFF. DNA of the CDR3: TGCGCCAGCAGTTCTAGCGGGGAGCTGTTTTTT. The chain links TRBV10-1 to TRBJ2-2; D is unresolved. Trimming took 5 bases from V and 7 from J, leaving 5 bases between them. The CDR3 sequence is 11 residues long. Germline V gives CDR1 WNHNN, CDR2 SYGVQD (reference sequence).

This clone was counted once. This chain joins TRBV6-1 and TRBJ2-6; 9 bases map to TRBD1. The germline V gene encodes CDR1 MNHNS and CDR2 SASEGT. V shed 4 bases, J shed 0 bases, and the junction held 10 bases outside the gene matches. CDR3 length equals 19 residues. The CDR3 is CASSARPGQGTSGANVLTF. For the CDR3, the DNA is TGTGCCAGCAGTGCCCGACCGGGACAGGGCACCTCTGGGGCCAACGTCCTGACTTTC.

This chain joins TRBV18 and TRBJ2-5; D is perhaps TRBD2 (5 bases). Germline CDR1 reads KGHSH; CDR2 reads LQKENI. Trimming cost V 5 bases and J 4 bases, with 14 bases left between them. This CDR3 has 14 amino acids. The CDR3, as DNA: TGTGCCAGCTCAACCCAACTAGTCCGAGAGACCCAGTACTTC. Its translation is CASSTQLVRETQYF.

V usage is TRBV5-1 and J usage is TRBJ1-1, with D unclear. The CDR3 totals 15 residues. The germline V gene encodes CDR1 SGHRS and CDR2 YFSETQ. With 4 bases removed from V and 0 bases from J, the gap between germline ends came to 13 bases. The CDR3 sequence is CASSISLAVNTEAFF. The CDR3 bases are TGCGCCAGCAGCATATCTCTGGCCGTGAACACTGAAGCTTTCTTT.

The CDR3 DNA sequence: TGTGCCAGCAGCGAGGGGATGACGGGACTCTCTGGAAACACCATATATTTT. It specifies CASSEGMTGLSGNTIYF. The chain combines TRBV9 with TRBJ1-3, with D perhaps TRBD1 (5 bases). This CDR3 has 17 residues. V lost 3 bases, J lost 0 bases, and 16 bases lay in between. From germline, CDR1 is SGDLS and CDR2 YYNGEE.

The chain combines TRBV27 with TRBJ1-3, with no clear D. The V gene's germline CDR1 is MNHEY and CDR2 SMNVEV (reference sequence). This CDR3 contains 17 residues. The V gene lost 7 bases and the J gene lost 1 base, with 20 bases spanning the gap. The CDR3 bases are TGTGCCAGCACGGCCCGGGAAGGCCGATCGTCTGGAAACACCATATATTTT. It is translated as CASTAREGRSSGNTIYF.